One TCR beta chain is described in this entry. The CDR3 spans 15 residues. Germline CDR1 SGHRS, CDR2 YFSETQ. V was cut by 0 bases and J by 4 bases, with 13 bases left in between. The Seattle patients joined while their infection was active and were tracked longitudinally afterward. Original analysis: Amplifying reference gene primers gave estimates of nucleated cell counts. The data were produced by immunoSEQ multiplex PCR, yet TCRdb's version contains in-frame clones alone and is incomplete. V, J and clone size were drawn from that table, and D and trimming were deduced from the DNA. Of 200,000 to 300,000 clones in the sample, roughly 79% were seen once. The sample is drawn from a study of blood T cell repertoires in COVID-19. Study details: Researchers got acute and convalescent COVID-19 samples from the United States, Italy and Spain. T cells, B-cell-depleted T cells, or PBMCs supplied cDNA or gDNA.

The rearrangement links TRBV5-1 to TRBJ1-2; D is perhaps TRBD1 (6 bases). This clonotype was sampled from a woman older than 75 with COVID-19, enrolled during active disease. The sequenced sample was peripheral blood. CDR3 residues: CASSLDGAQGYGYTF. CDR3 nucleotide sequence: TGCGCCAGCAGCTTGGATGGGGCACAGGGCTATGGCTACACCTTC.